This T cell receptor beta chain was identified during a study of T cell responses to AZD1222 COVID-19 vaccine. General study results and limits: Across spike, vaccine-associated CD4 TCRs were found, dominant at 160-218 and 743-854. A reported finding is that nearly half of spike-specific TCRs target unmutated variant regions. It should be noted that donors were predominantly white British and more often female, and clonal diversity was possibly underestimated.

Produced via immunoSEQ multiplex PCR; TCRdb's table is partial and in-frame only. The sample holds around 140,000 clones, 80% to 95% seen once. The trim removed 6 bases at V and 12 bases at J, leaving 15 bases unmatched. CDR1 and CDR2 (germline): MNHEY, SVGEGT. The CDR3 covers 16 residues. Concerning this clone itself: Antigen specificity is unknown.

The study pooled second doses at about 4 or about 12 weeks. Here the sequenced sample was peripheral blood, taken 28 days after the second AZD1222 dose. The receptor comes from an adult who received the AZD1222 COVID-19 vaccine. The rearrangement joins TRBV6-2 or TRBV6-3 to TRBJ2-1; the match to TRBD1 covers 12 bases. The CDR3 is CASSPSGTGGREGQFF. In DNA, the CDR3 is TGTGCCAGCAGCCCCTCGGGGACAGGGGGCAGGGAGGGGCAGTTCTTC.